Listed here are 7 T cell receptor beta chains from one sample, sequenced in a study of T cells after yellow fever vaccination (dated by TCRdb to the late 2010s). The receptor library was made with 5' RACE. Sequencing used an Illumina NovaSeq 6000. TCRdb took the public reads, trimmed them with fastp at Q25, ran MiXCR for clone calling and kept in-frame beta chains. A single entry per CDR3 protein holds the most common genes and DNA from its merged rows. This sample has about 310,000 distinct CDR3 sequences in its table, and 3.6% of those were observed once. Around 22% of the sample is held by the ten biggest clonotypes. The meaning of the sample's treatment or condition label: live attenuated yellow fever vaccine strain. This sample comprised PBMCs, obtained on the day of the yellow fever booster vaccination. These receptors were taken from a man aged 18 to 30 who received the YFV17D yellow fever vaccine.

There are many counts of this clonotype. The rearrangement links TRBV13 to TRBJ2-2; D unresolved. The germline V gene has CDR1 PRHDT and CDR2 FYEKMQ (reference sequence). The CDR3 sequence is 15 residues long. The V gene lost 8 bases and the J gene lost 0 bases, with 13 bases spanning the gap. DNA of the CDR3: TGTGCCAGCTACCCCGGCCGATCGAACACCGGGGAGCTGTTTTTT. This translates into CASYPGRSNTGELFF.

This clonotype has a handful of counts. The V gene is TRBV7-2, the J gene TRBJ2-1; 13 nucleotides line up with TRBD2. Germline assignment: CDR1 SGHTA and CDR2 FQGNSA. The CDR3 is 12 amino acids. The ends lost 5 bases at V and 15 bases at J; junction bases unmatched: 4. The CDR3 sequence is CASSPGLAGPFF. CDR3 DNA sequence: TGTGCCAGCAGCCCGGGACTAGCGGGGCCGTTCTTC.

This clonotype was counted between two and nine times. J is TRBJ1-5 and V is TRBV10-2; possibly TRBD1 for D (6 bases). Germline CDR1 reads WSHSY; CDR2 reads SAAADI. The CDR3 has 17 residues. Deletions cut 6 bases from V and 1 base from J, with 19 bases between. The CDR3 bases are TGCGCCAGCAGCCCTACGGGGGGCCGGGGAAGCAATCAGCCCCAGCATTTT. This encodes CASSPTGGRGSNQPQHF.

The table lists this clonotype with many counts. The chain combines TRBV20-1 with TRBJ1-2; perhaps TRBD1 as D (5 bases). Germline V lookup: CDR1 DFQATT, CDR2 SNEGSKA (reference sequence). V was cut by 6 bases and J by 4 bases, with 15 bases left in between. The CDR3 has 13 amino acids. CDR3 sequence reads: CSAAGGVIYGYTF. The CDR3 DNA follows: TGCAGTGCAGCAGGAGGGGTGATCTATGGCTACACCTTC.

The chain recombines TRBV10-3 with TRBJ1-6; D is undetermined. The CDR3 covers 12 residues. Trimming shortened V by 6 bases and J by 12 bases, and 12 bases separated the two germline ends. The germline CDR1 and CDR2 sequences are ENHRY and SYGVKD. CDR3 loop: CAIRGDGGPLHF. The CDR3 DNA reads as TGTGCCATCAGGGGAGACGGAGGACCCCTCCACTTT.

At least ten counts were recorded for this clonotype. The rearrangement joins TRBV12-3 or TRBV12-4 to TRBJ2-1, with unresolved D. V lost 5 bases to trimming and J lost 9 bases, with 17 bases between them. CDR3 length equals 14 residues. The CDR3 here is CASSLRSPAGEQFF. The CDR3 nucleotides are TGTGCCAGCAGTCTCCGGTCCCCGGCTGGTGAGCAGTTCTTC.

There are a few counts of this clonotype. The chain is built from TRBV5-4 and TRBJ2-1; 9 bases are a match to TRBD2. Germline-derived CDR1 and CDR2 are SGHNT and YYREEE (reference sequence). The CDR3 covers 15 residues. J lost 3 bases, V lost 0 bases, and 1 base had no gene match. The CDR3 sequence: CASSLVAGVYNEQFF. The CDR3 DNA reads as TGTGCCAGCAGCTTGGTAGCGGGGGTCTACAATGAGCAGTTCTTC.